Shown below are 2 T cell receptor beta chains from a single sample sequenced in a study of CD8 T cells in ankylosing spondylitis. The study, taken as a whole, reports: A TCR beta motif made of fewer than ten highly homologous variants seemed typical of ankylosing spondylitis blood.

No antigen is known for these receptors. TCRdb itself ran the 5' RACE reads through MiXCR, one entry per CDR3 protein. The repertoire holds around 490,000 distinct CDR3 sequences, with about 5.4% as singletons. Source material: blood, either unsorted or a sorted T cell fraction (not recorded which). These receptors were collected from a male donor with ankylosing spondylitis.

This clonotype occurred once. A much larger clone sits a single nucleotide away, making a read error possible. The chain joins TRBV5-1 to TRBJ2-5; no clear D gene. Germline-derived CDR1 and CDR2 are SGHRS and YFSETQ. Trimming cost V 2 bases and J 1 base, with 6 bases left between them. The CDR3 has 13 amino acids. CDR3 DNA sequence: TGCGCCAGCAGCTTACAGCGCCAAGAGACCCAGTACTTC. Protein product: CASSLQRQETQYF.

The CDR3 loop reads CASRPDSTDTQYF. For the CDR3, the DNA is TGTGCCAGCAGACCAGACAGCACAGATACGCAGTATTTT. The V and J genes are TRBV12-3 or TRBV12-4 and TRBJ2-3; no clear D gene. The CDR3 extends over 13 amino acids. The V gene lost 6 bases and the J gene lost 0 bases, with 7 bases spanning the gap.